The 20 T cell receptor beta chains reported below all come from one sample, sequenced in a study of blood T cells in healthy people across ages. Combining a sample-barcoded 5' primer with a J-beta primer mix, a second PCR ran for 7 to 11 cycles. TCRdb reanalysed the 5' RACE reads using MiXCR and keeps one entry per CDR3 protein. The top ten clones hold roughly 3.8% of a sample with 600,000 to 1,000,000 distinct CDR3 sequences, around 25% of them seen once. These same data were also listed under a study on T cells of mothers and their children.

Sequenced sample: blood. Receptors originate from a boy aged 5-17 years in good health.

The gene calls are TRBV3-1 and TRBJ1-2, with 8 bases identical to TRBD1. This CDR3 is 16 amino acids long. V gave up 2 bases and J gave up 0 bases; unmatched junction bases: 5. Germline V lookup: CDR1 LGHDT, CDR2 YNNKEL (reference sequence). This CDR3 is CASSQRTGTTNYGYTF. The CDR3 nucleotides read TGTGCCAGCAGCCAACGGACAGGGACAACTAACTATGGCTACACCTTC.

This clonotype occurred a few times. V is TRBV19 and J is TRBJ1-1; D gene unclear. Trimming pared 1 base from V and 3 bases from J, leaving 9 bases between. The germline gives CDR1 LNHDA, CDR2 SQIVND (reference sequence). The CDR3 is 14 amino acids. The CDR3 DNA is TGTGCCAGTAGTATAGGTGGGGTCCACACTGAAGCTTTCTTT. The encoded protein is CASSIGGVHTEAFF.

V and J are TRBV2 and TRBJ1-1; tentatively, D is TRBD1 (6 bases). The CDR3 covers 16 residues. Trimming cost V 4 bases and J 2 bases, with 17 bases left between them. Germline CDR1 SNHLY, CDR2 FYNNEI. The CDR3 DNA reads TGTGCCAGCAGTGTGGGGACACTCATGGGAAACACTGAAGCTTTCTTT. Protein product: CASSVGTLMGNTEAFF.

The table lists this clonotype with a few counts. The V call is TRBV7-9, the J call TRBJ1-1; D is possibly TRBD1 (6 bases). The germline CDR1 and CDR2 sequences are SEHNR and FQNEAQ (reference sequence). The V end lost 0 bases, the J end lost 4 bases, and 18 bases lay between the germline ends. The CDR3 extends over 17 amino acids. As DNA, the CDR3 is TGTGCCAGCAGCTTAGCGGGAACAGGGAAGATGGGCACTGAAGCTTTCTTT. Encoded protein: CASSLAGTGKMGTEAFF.

The chain combines TRBV15 with TRBJ2-2, with 13 bases identical to TRBD2. There are 14 residues in the CDR3. V lost 9 bases to trimming and J lost 5 bases; unmatched junction nucleotides: 3. Germline CDR1 LNHNV, CDR2 YYDKDF (reference sequence). CDR3 in amino acids: CATGLAGVTGELFF. CDR3 sequence (DNA): TGTGCCACTGGACTAGCGGGGGTTACCGGGGAGCTGTTTTTT.

This clonotype was counted between two and nine times. This chain joins TRBV20-1 and TRBJ1-3; 7 bases fit TRBD1. The trim removed 2 bases at V and 5 bases at J, leaving 6 bases unmatched. CDR3 size: 14 residues. Germline V gives CDR1 DFQATT, CDR2 SNEGSKA (reference sequence). The CDR3 loop reads CSARNGQERNTIYF. CDR3 DNA: TGCAGTGCTAGAAACGGACAGGAGCGAAACACCATATATTTT.

The chain recombines TRBV29-1 with TRBJ2-7, with 13 positions matching TRBD2. This CDR3 has 14 residues. CDR1 and CDR2 from the germline V gene are SQVTM and ANQGSEA. V shed 3 bases and J 5 bases; nucleotides not matched to a gene: 4. The CDR3 nucleotides are TGCAGCGTTGACGGACTAGCGGGAGTAGACGAGCAGTACTTC. Translated, it gives CSVDGLAGVDEQYF.

This clonotype was counted once. The rearrangement joins TRBV6-1 to TRBJ2-7, with D tentatively TRBD1 (5 bases). The CDR3 spans 15 residues. V gave up 4 bases and J gave up 4 bases, with 17 bases separating them. Germline lookup yields CDR1 MNHNS and CDR2 SASEGT. The CDR3 sequence: CASSADSFPGYEQYF. As DNA, the CDR3 is TGTGCCAGCAGTGCAGACAGTTTCCCCGGATACGAGCAGTACTTC.

The rearrangement links TRBV20-1 to TRBJ2-1, with D perhaps matching TRBD1 (7 bases). This CDR3 is built from 14 residues. CDR1 and CDR2 (germline): DFQATT, SNEGSKA (reference sequence). Trimming stripped 3 bases from V and 0 bases from J, with 9 bases between. The CDR3 region has the DNA TGCAGTGCTAGCAGGGGGGCCTCCTACAATGAGCAGTTCTTC. Its translation is CSASRGASYNEQFF.

CDR3 sequence reads: CSGEDTGTGINEQFF. The CDR3 region has the DNA TGCAGTGGGGAAGACACCGGGACAGGGATCAATGAGCAGTTCTTC. The chain links TRBV20-1 to TRBJ2-5, with 9 bases lining up with TRBD1. The better agreement between TRBJ2-1 and the DNA end casts doubt on the J call. The CDR3 is 15 residues long. Germline V gene sequence: CDR1 DFQATT, CDR2 SNEGSKA (reference sequence).

This clonotype was found a few times. The chain joins TRBV7-9 to TRBJ2-5; TRBD1 matches at 7 bases. The ends lost 4 bases at V and 4 bases at J; junction bases unmatched: 6. CDR1 is SEHNR and CDR2 is FQNEAQ in the germline V gene (reference sequence). This CDR3 is 14 amino acids long. CDR3 sequence reads: CASSYLEGAETQYF. The CDR3 DNA follows: TGTGCCAGCAGCTACCTCGAGGGGGCAGAGACCCAGTACTTC.

The J gene is TRBJ1-2, the V gene TRBV29-1, with D possibly matching TRBD1 (6 bases). Germline CDR1 is SQVTM and CDR2 is ANQGSEA. Trimming cost V 4 bases and J 8 bases, with 17 bases left between them. CDR3 length equals 13 residues. In DNA, the CDR3 is TGCAGCGTTGGACAGGACAGTCTCTTCGGCTACACCTTC. Its translation is CSVGQDSLFGYTF.

This clonotype was counted a single time. The rearrangement links TRBV7-2 to TRBJ2-2, with D unclear. From germline, CDR1 is SGHTA and CDR2 FQGNSA. The V gene lost 2 bases and the J gene lost 6 bases, with 10 bases spanning the gap. The CDR3 contains 14 residues. The CDR3 sequence: CASSLLSVSGELFF. CDR3 in DNA: TGTGCCAGCAGCTTATTATCAGTATCCGGGGAGCTGTTTTTT.

The chain joins TRBV2 to TRBJ2-5; D remains ambiguous. V gave up 3 bases and J gave up 0 bases, with 11 bases separating them. Germline lookup yields CDR1 SNHLY and CDR2 FYNNEI. The CDR3 is 15 residues long. Here the CDR3 DNA reads TGTGCCAGCAGTGAGGGGTTAGGAGACCAAGAGACCCAGTACTTC. This encodes CASSEGLGDQETQYF.

The V call is TRBV2, the J call TRBJ1-1; D is possibly TRBD1 (6 bases). Germline V lookup: CDR1 SNHLY, CDR2 FYNNEI. The CDR3 runs 14 residues. V was pared by 2 bases and J by 1 base, with 8 bases between. CDR3 sequence reads: CASSEQGPNTEAFF. CDR3 DNA: TGTGCCAGCAGTGAACAGGGGCCGAACACTGAAGCTTTCTTT. Full variable domain (missing parts from reference TRBV2 and TRBJ1-1): EPEVTQTPSHQVTQMGQEVILRCVPISNHLYFYWYRQILGQKVEFLVSFYNNEISEKSEIFDDQFSVERPDGSNFTLKIRSTKLEDSAMYFCASSEQGPNTEAFFGQGTRLTVV.

V gene TRBV7-7 combines with J gene TRBJ2-1; D tentatively reads TRBD1 or TRBD2 (6 bases each). This CDR3 is built from 14 residues. Germline V lookup: CDR1 SSHAT, CDR2 FNYEAQ (reference sequence). The CDR3 sequence is CASGPGTLYNEQFF. For the CDR3, the DNA is TGTGCTAGCGGCCCTGGGACACTTTACAATGAGCAGTTCTTC.

There are a few counts of this clonotype. This chain links TRBV9 with TRBJ2-3; D not certain. The germline V gene encodes CDR1 SGDLS and CDR2 YYNGEE. The V end lost 0 bases, the J end lost 4 bases, and 9 bases lay between the germline ends. The CDR3 loop spans 14 amino acids. Written as DNA, the CDR3 is TGTGCCAGCAGCGTAGAACCGGGTGCAGATACGCAGTATTTT. Its translation is CASSVEPGADTQYF.

This clonotype was detected only a few times. J is TRBJ2-5 and V is TRBV24-1; D unclear. The DNA end lines up better with TRBJ2-1; the J call may be wrong. The CDR3 consists of 13 residues. Germline lookup yields CDR1 KGHDR and CDR2 SFDVKD. The CDR3 DNA sequence: TGTGCCACCAGTGATTTGCAGTGGAATGAGCAGTTCTTC. The encoded protein is CATSDLQWNEQFF.

CDR3 nucleotide sequence: TGTGCCAGCAGCCCCTCCGGGGCAGGCTTCTATGGCTACACCTTC. Its protein product is CASSPSGAGFYGYTF. The rearrangement links TRBV6-5 to TRBJ1-2; possibly TRBD1 for D (5 bases). Trimming removed 6 bases at V and 4 bases at J, with 18 bases between. The CDR3 runs 15 residues. CDR1 and CDR2 from the germline V gene are MNHEY and SVGAGI.

The gene calls are TRBV2 and TRBJ2-1, with 10 nucleotides matching TRBD2. The CDR3 loop spans 14 amino acids. Trimming took 7 bases from V and 7 from J; bases not matched to a gene: 7. CDR1 is SNHLY, CDR2 FYNNEI, per germline. The CDR3 nucleotides read TGTGCCAGCACCGGACTAGCGGTTGGGAATGAGCAGTTCTTC. It encodes CASTGLAVGNEQFF.